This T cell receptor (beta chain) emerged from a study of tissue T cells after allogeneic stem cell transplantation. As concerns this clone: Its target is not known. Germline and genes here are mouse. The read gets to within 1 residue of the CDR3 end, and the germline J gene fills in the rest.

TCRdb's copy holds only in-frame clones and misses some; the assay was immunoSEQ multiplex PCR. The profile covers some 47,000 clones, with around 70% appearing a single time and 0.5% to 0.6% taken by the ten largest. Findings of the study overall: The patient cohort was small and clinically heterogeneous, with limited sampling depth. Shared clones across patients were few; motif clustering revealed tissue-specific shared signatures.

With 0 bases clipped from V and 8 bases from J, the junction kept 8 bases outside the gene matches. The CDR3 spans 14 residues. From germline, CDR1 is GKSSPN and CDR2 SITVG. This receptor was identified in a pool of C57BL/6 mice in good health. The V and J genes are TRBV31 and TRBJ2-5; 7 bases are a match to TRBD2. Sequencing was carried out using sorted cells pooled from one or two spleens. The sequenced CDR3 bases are TGTGCCTGGAGTCTATGGGGGGAGGATGGCACCCAGTAC. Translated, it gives CAWSLWGEDGTQY. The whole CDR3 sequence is CAWSLWGEDGTQYF.